The rows below give T cell receptor beta chains drawn from one sample of a study of T-cell memory formation after mild COVID-19. TCRdb reanalysed the 5' RACE reads using MiXCR and keeps one entry per CDR3 protein. This table has 300,000 to 350,000 distinct CDR3 sequences, 14% appearing once. Sequenced input: PBMCs or a T cell subset sorted from them (not recorded which). All receptors come from a young man who had mild COVID-19 (a few samples of this study predate the infection). Cell type and time point are not known. CDR3s include the opening cysteine and the closing phenylalanine or tryptophan. The D gene is left open where the match is weak. The size field is filled for only some rows; it gives once, few, many or a size class.

V gene	D gene	clone size	J gene	CDR3 DNA	CDR3 protein
TRBV24-1	.	.	TRBJ1-5	TGTGCCACCAGTGCCCTCGAGGGTCAGCCCCAGCATTTT	CATSALEGQPQHF
TRBV19	TRBD1	many	TRBJ1-5	TGTGCCAGTAGTACGCAGGGGGGGACCCAGCATTTT	CASSTQGGTQHF
TRBV10-3	TRBD1	.	TRBJ2-7	TGTGCCATCAGCCGCGGACAGGGGGCCTACGAGCAGTACTTC	CAISRGQGAYEQYF
TRBV11-2	.	few	TRBJ2-6	TGTGCCAGCAGCTCAAAGGATAGGGCGAGAGGGGCCAACGTCCTGACTTTC	CASSSKDRARGANVLTF
TRBV6-4	TRBD2	few	TRBJ2-3	TGTGCCAGCAGTGGCGGGGGGGCCAGCACAGATACGCAGTATTTT	CASSGGGASTDTQYF
TRBV6-5	TRBD1	few	TRBJ2-5	TGTGCCAGCAGTCGACAGGGGGCGACCCAGTACTTC	CASSRQGATQYF
TRBV20-1	.	.	TRBJ1-6	TGCAGTGCTAGAGACCCAGGATCTAATTCACCCCTCCACTTT	CSARDPGSNSPLHF
TRBV5-1	.	few	TRBJ1-4	TGCGCCAGCAGCCTCCGACGGGAGAATGAAAAACTGTTTTTT	CASSLRRENEKLFF
TRBV18	TRBD2	.	TRBJ2-7	TGTGCCAGCTCTCGGAGCGGGGACGAGCAGTACTTC	CASSRSGDEQYF
TRBV7-3	.	.	TRBJ2-7	TGTGCCAGCAGCCTGGGGGGCCTCCCCTACGAGCAGTACTTC	CASSLGGLPYEQYF
TRBV7-9	TRBD2	many	TRBJ2-1	TGTGCCAGCTCAGGCGGGGGGACCACCAATGAGCAGTTCTTC	CASSGGGTTNEQFF
TRBV4-3	.	few	TRBJ2-1	TGCGCCAGCAGCCTTAGAGGGCGGGGGCCCGAACTCGTAGGGTACAATGAGCAGTTCTTC	CASSLRGRGPELVGYNEQFF
TRBV5-6	.	few	TRBJ2-7	TGTGCCAGCTTCCAGGGGAACGAGCAGTACTTC	CASFQGNEQYF
TRBV9	.	once	TRBJ1-6	TGTGCCAGCAGCGTAGGGGCAGCGCGGCAACCCCTCCACTTT	CASSVGAARQPLHF
TRBV4-1	TRBD1	.	TRBJ1-2	TGCGCCAGCAGCCAAGTCGGACAGGGGGCCCAAAGCTATGGCTACACCTTC	CASSQVGQGAQSYGYTF
TRBV6-2/TRBV6-3	TRBD1	.	TRBJ2-5	TGTGCCAGCAGCCCTTTCCGGGACAGAGGATCCCTCGGGACCCAGTACTTC	CASSPFRDRGSLGTQYF
TRBV12-3/TRBV12-4	.	few	TRBJ1-4	TGTGCCAGCGGGAAGAGTGCAACTAATGAAAAACTGTTTTTT	CASGKSATNEKLFF
TRBV15	.	once	TRBJ2-5	TGTGCCACCAGCAGAGCCCGGGACGGCCAAGAGACCCAGTACTTC	CATSRARDGQETQYF
TRBV5-1	.	few	TRBJ2-3	TGCGCCAGCAGCCTAGGGACCCGCACAGATACGCAGTATTTT	CASSLGTRTDTQYF
TRBV7-3	.	.	TRBJ2-3	TGTGCCAGCAGCCCAACAGGGAGATTCACAGATACGCAGTATTTT	CASSPTGRFTDTQYF
TRBV4-1	.	few	TRBJ2-2	TGCGCCAGCAGCCAACCTCGGGGGAAAGGGGAAACCGGGGAGCTGTTTTTT	CASSQPRGKGETGELFF
TRBV6-6	.	few	TRBJ1-6	TGTGCCAGCAGTCGTTACATATCAGCAGGAGATTCACCCCTCCACTTT	CASSRYISAGDSPLHF
TRBV12-3/TRBV12-4	.	few	TRBJ2-7	TGTGCCAGCAGTTTAGGTCAGCGGCTCATCTCCTACGAGCAGTACTTC	CASSLGQRLISYEQYF
TRBV7-2	.	many	TRBJ1-6	TGTGCCAGCAGCCCGGGGTTCGGTACACCCCTCCACTTT	CASSPGFGTPLHF
TRBV5-1	.	few	TRBJ2-2	TGCGCCAGCAGCTTGGAAGGGATATACACCGGGGAGCTGTTTTTT	CASSLEGIYTGELFF
TRBV4-2	TRBD1	many	TRBJ2-7	TGTGCCAGCAGCCAAGGGCAGGGGGCCTACGAGCAGTACTTC	CASSQGQGAYEQYF
TRBV5-1	.	.	TRBJ1-1	TGCGCCAGCAGCTTCCAATTACAACAGGGTGGAAGCACTGAAGCTTTCTTT	CASSFQLQQGGSTEAFF
TRBV6-6	.	few	TRBJ2-3	TGTGCCAGCAGTTACTGGAACAGCTACACAGATACGCAGTATTTT	CASSYWNSYTDTQYF
TRBV5-1	.	many	TRBJ2-7	TGTGCCAGCAGCTTAGGACCTACCTACGAGCAGTACTTC	CASSLGPTYEQYF
TRBV7-2	.	.	TRBJ1-1	TGTGCCAGCAGCCATGACAGGCTGAACACTGAAGCTTTCTTT	CASSHDRLNTEAFF
TRBV5-1	.	.	TRBJ2-5	TGCGCCAGCAGCTTGGCTTGGGGGGTCGGAGAGACCCAGTACTTC	CASSLAWGVGETQYF
TRBV4-1	TRBD1	few	TRBJ1-5	TGCGCCAGCAGCCAAGAGGGGAGACAGGGTGTGGGGAATCAGCCCCAGCATTTT	CASSQEGRQGVGNQPQHF
TRBV9	.	many	TRBJ2-1	TGTGCCAGCGCCCTTGGCCTCCTCGGCAATGAGCAGTTCTTC	CASALGLLGNEQFF
TRBV2	.	.	TRBJ2-1	TGTGCCAGCAGCGAGCAGGGTGAGCAGTTCTTC	CASSEQGEQFF
TRBV11-2	.	few	TRBJ1-1	TGTGCCAGCAGGTTAGGGGGACTGAACACTGAAGCTTTCTTT	CASRLGGLNTEAFF
TRBV12-3/TRBV12-4	.	few	TRBJ1-2	TGTGCCAGCAGTGCCCCCATTGGGGGTAACTATGGCTACACCTTC	CASSAPIGGNYGYTF
TRBV6-6	TRBD2	.	TRBJ2-2	TGTGCCAGCAGTTACGGGTTAGCGGGTCCCGGGGAGCTGTTTTTT	CASSYGLAGPGELFF
TRBV7-2	.	few	TRBJ2-6	TGTGCCAGCAGCCCTCGGGTATCTTGGGGACACTCCTCTGGGGCCAACGTCCTGACTTTC	CASSPRVSWGHSSGANVLTF
TRBV14	.	.	TRBJ2-5	TGTGCCAGCAGCCAAGATATGGTGGTTAGCGAGACCCAGTACTTC	CASSQDMVVSETQYF
TRBV10-3	TRBD2	few	TRBJ2-5	TGTGCCATCGGGACTAGCGGGGGGCAAGAGACCCAGTACTTC	CAIGTSGGQETQYF
TRBV15	TRBD2	few	TRBJ2-1	TGTGCCACCAGCAGGGTGCTAGCGGGGGTAAACAATGAGCAGTTCTTC	CATSRVLAGVNNEQFF
TRBV7-2	TRBD2	many	TRBJ2-5	TGTGCCAGCAGCTTAGACCCGCGGGGGGCATGGCAAGAGACCCAGTACTTC	CASSLDPRGAWQETQYF
TRBV11-2	.	few	TRBJ2-5	TGTGCCAGCAGCCCGTCGGAGGCGGCACAAGAGACCCAGTACTTC	CASSPSEAAQETQYF
TRBV29-1	.	few	TRBJ2-7	TGCAGCGCCGCTGGAGGTCGGGACGGGAGCTCCTACGAGCAGTACTTC	CSAAGGRDGSSYEQYF
TRBV5-1	.	many	TRBJ1-6	TGCGCCAGCAGCCTGAGCTCAGGGAATAATTCACCCCTCCACTTT	CASSLSSGNNSPLHF
TRBV23-1	.	many	TRBJ2-3	TGCGCCAGCATTACAGGGTCGAGCACAGATACGCAGTATTTT	CASITGSSTDTQYF
TRBV5-1	TRBD2	.	TRBJ2-3	TGCGCCAGCAGCCCCGGGACTAGCGCCGAGGGGGATACGCAGTATTTT	CASSPGTSAEGDTQYF
TRBV4-2	TRBD1	.	TRBJ1-1	TGTGCCAGCAGCCAAGATGTAGGACAGGGGAACACTGAAGCTTTCTTT	CASSQDVGQGNTEAFF
TRBV7-2	.	many	TRBJ2-1	TGTGCCAGCAGCTCCATTCCCGGGACTGTCTACTACAATGAGCAGTTCTTC	CASSSIPGTVYYNEQFF
TRBV2	.	.	TRBJ2-3	TGTGCCAGCAGCGAAGGTTCAGATACGCAGTATTTT	CASSEGSDTQYF
TRBV7-9	TRBD1	.	TRBJ1-2	TGTGCCAGCAGCGGGGGACAGGTCGGCTACACCTTC	CASSGGQVGYTF
TRBV6-5	.	few	TRBJ2-5	TGTGCCAGCAGGTACAGCGGGTACTCTGGGGAGACCCAGTACTTC	CASRYSGYSGETQYF
TRBV25-1	.	.	TRBJ2-2	TGTGCCAGCAGTGAACCCGGGCCCCACACCGGGGAGCTGTTTTTT	CASSEPGPHTGELFF
TRBV6-6	.	.	TRBJ1-4	TGTGCCAGCAGCCCCAGGGGATTCATAGCAACTAATGAAAAACTGTTTTTT	CASSPRGFIATNEKLFF
TRBV29-1	TRBD1	few	TRBJ2-3	TGCAGCGCGGCAGCGACAGGGAGCCCCACAGATACGCAGTATTTT	CSAAATGSPTDTQYF
TRBV14	TRBD1	.	TRBJ2-5	TGTGCCAGCAGCCATTCGGACAGGGGAGAGACCCAGTACTTC	CASSHSDRGETQYF
TRBV6-5	.	.	TRBJ1-2	TGTGCCAGTCGGGACGGGATCTCAAGAGGTGGCTACACCTTC	CASRDGISRGGYTF